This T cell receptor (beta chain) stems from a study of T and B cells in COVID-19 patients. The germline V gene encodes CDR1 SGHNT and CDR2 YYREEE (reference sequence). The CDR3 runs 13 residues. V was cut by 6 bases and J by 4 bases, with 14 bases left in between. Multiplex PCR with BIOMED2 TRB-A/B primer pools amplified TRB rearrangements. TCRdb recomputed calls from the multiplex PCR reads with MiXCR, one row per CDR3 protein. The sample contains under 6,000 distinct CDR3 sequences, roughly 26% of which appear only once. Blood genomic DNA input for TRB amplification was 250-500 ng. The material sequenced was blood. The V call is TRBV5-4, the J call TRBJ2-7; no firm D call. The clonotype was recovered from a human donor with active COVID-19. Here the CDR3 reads CASILGNTYEQYF. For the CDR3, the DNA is TGTGCCAGCATCCTGGGGAATACTTACGAGCAGTACTTC.